Below, 18 T cell receptor beta chains from the same sample are listed, as sequenced in a study of early T cells in non-severe SARS-CoV-2 infection. One entry per CDR3 protein, called by TCRdb with MiXCR from the 5' RACE reads. Here the sample spans about 64,000 distinct CDR3 sequences, 18% being singletons. The sample consisted of whole blood, taken at baseline. The receptor source for this set is an adult who was a healthcare worker with PCR-confirmed SARS-CoV-2 infection or an uninfected control (not recorded which).

This clonotype was picked up a small number of times. The genes are TRBV6-6 and TRBJ1-1; no firm D call. Deletions cut 6 bases from V and 5 bases from J, with 7 bases between. There are 11 residues in the CDR3. Germline CDR1 and CDR2: MNHNY and SVGAGI (reference sequence). The CDR3 nucleotides are TGTGCCAGCAGCTCTAAGACTGAAGCTTTCTTT. Its translation is CASSSKTEAFF.

J is TRBJ2-5 and V is TRBV11-2, with a tentative D call TRBD2 (6 bases). CDR3 length: 15 residues. Germline V gene data show CDR1 as SGHAT and CDR2 as FQNNGV. Trimming removed 4 bases at V and 1 base at J, with 13 bases between. The CDR3 loop reads CASSSLSGPQETQYF. The DNA for the CDR3 is TGTGCCAGCAGCTCCCTTAGCGGCCCCCAAGAGACCCAGTACTTC.

The V gene is TRBV7-2, the J gene TRBJ2-7; D uncertain. The CDR3 length is 11 residues. The V gene's germline CDR1 is SGHTA and CDR2 FQGNSA. Trimming left V 5 bases short and J 6 bases short, with 8 bases between. The CDR3 nucleotides are TGTGCCAGCAGCCAATCTGGCGAGCAGTACTTC. Residues: CASSQSGEQYF.

The chain employs TRBV7-9 and TRBJ1-1; D is unresolved. This CDR3 has 13 residues. CDR1 and CDR2 from the germline V gene are SEHNR and FQNEAQ (reference sequence). The germline V and J ends were trimmed by 3 bases and 4 bases, with 9 bases remaining between them. The CDR3 here is CASSFGLPTEAFF. CDR3 DNA: TGTGCCAGCAGCTTTGGACTCCCCACTGAAGCTTTCTTT.

The J gene is TRBJ2-1, the V gene TRBV5-1; D ambiguous. The V end lost 3 bases, the J end lost 4 bases, and 8 bases lay between the germline ends. From germline, CDR1 is SGHRS and CDR2 YFSETQ. This CDR3 has 13 amino acids. CDR3 in amino acids: CASSYDKYNEQFF. Here the CDR3 DNA reads TGCGCCAGCAGCTACGACAAATACAATGAGCAGTTCTTC.

J is TRBJ1-2 and V is TRBV7-8; 8 bases agree with TRBD1. The CDR3 loop spans 14 amino acids. Unmatched junction bases numbered 4, after V lost 5 bases and J lost 2 bases. CDR1 SGHVS and CDR2 FQNEAQ come from the germline V gene. The CDR3 DNA sequence: TGTGCCAGCAGCACCAGGACAGGGAACTATGGCTACACCTTC. Amino acid sequence: CASSTRTGNYGYTF. Full variable domain (missing parts from reference TRBV7-8 and TRBJ1-2): GAGVSQSPRYKVAKRGQDVALRCDPISGHVSLFWYQQALGQGPEFLTYFQNEAQLDKSGLPSDRFFAERPEGSVSTLKIQRTQQEDSAVYLCASSTRTGNYGYTFGSGTRLTVV.

V gene TRBV20-1 combines with J gene TRBJ2-5; the D gene is possibly TRBD2 (7 bases). The CDR3 runs to 13 residues. V was pared by 4 bases and J by 5 bases, with 14 bases between. Per germline, CDR1 DFQATT and CDR2 SNEGSKA (reference sequence). The CDR3 nucleotides are TGCAGTGCTAATAAGGGGGGGAGGGAGACCCAGTACTTC. This gives the protein CSANKGGRETQYF.

V is TRBV6-1 and J is TRBJ1-4; 7 nucleotides match TRBD1. V lost 2 bases to trimming and J lost 9 bases; unmatched junction nucleotides: 9. The CDR3 has 15 residues. CDR1 and CDR2 from the germline V gene are MNHNS and SASEGT. This CDR3 reads CASSEFGQVDKKLFF. The CDR3 nucleotides read TGTGCCAGCAGTGAATTTGGACAGGTGGACAAAAAACTGTTTTTT.

The chain employs TRBV6-1 and TRBJ2-7; D is undetermined. The CDR3 sequence is 12 residues long. The germline CDR1 and CDR2 sequences are MNHNS and SASEGT. V lost 0 bases to trimming and J lost 4 bases, with 4 bases between them. The CDR3 protein is CASSEARYEQYF. DNA for the CDR3: TGTGCCAGCAGTGAAGCGAGGTACGAGCAGTACTTC.

The CDR3 spells CSARGGIAGNTEAFF. The CDR3 DNA reads as TGCAGTGCTAGAGGGGGTATAGCAGGGAACACTGAAGCTTTCTTT. The V call is TRBV20-1, the J call TRBJ1-1; D is undetermined. Germline V gene lookup returns CDR1 DFQATT and CDR2 SNEGSKA (reference sequence). The germline V and J ends were trimmed by 1 base and 1 base, with 13 bases remaining between them. This CDR3 is 15 amino acids long.

This clonotype has ten or more counts. This chain links TRBV2 with TRBJ1-4; D uncertain. This CDR3 has 15 amino acids. The germline V gene encodes CDR1 SNHLY and CDR2 FYNNEI. V was clipped by 7 bases and J by 0 bases, with 12 bases between them. As DNA, the CDR3 is TGTGCCAGCAAACAGAACGCTGCAACTAATGAAAAACTGTTTTTT. Translating it yields CASKQNAATNEKLFF. Full variable domain (outside the CDR3, taken from reference TRBV2 and TRBJ1-4): EPEVTQTPSHQVTQMGQEVILRCVPISNHLYFYWYRQILGQKVEFLVSFYNNEISEKSEIFDDQFSVERPDGSNFTLKIRSTKLEDSAMYFCASKQNAATNEKLFFGSGTQLSVL.

This sequence joins TRBV29-1 and TRBJ2-2; possible D gene TRBD1, 6 bases. Trimming stripped 6 bases from V and 5 bases from J, with 13 bases between. This CDR3 spans 13 amino acids. Germline V gene lookup returns CDR1 SQVTM and CDR2 ANQGSEA. CDR3 sequence reads: CSVQGRKTGELFF. DNA for the CDR3: TGCAGCGTACAGGGACGGAAGACCGGGGAGCTGTTTTTT.

This clonotype was seen a few times. This chain links TRBV11-2 with TRBJ2-1, with 10 bases that match TRBD1. In germline, CDR1 is SGHAT, CDR2 FQNNGV. The CDR3 is 16 amino acids. J lost 12 bases, V lost 1 base, and 12 bases had no gene match. Here the CDR3 DNA reads TGTGCCAGCAGCTTAGGATGGTCGGGACAGGGGTCTCCGCAGTTCTTC. Protein sequence: CASSLGWSGQGSPQFF.

This clonotype was seen many times. The chain couples TRBV20-1 to TRBJ2-3; 10 nucleotides align to TRBD2. The CDR3 runs to 17 residues. Unmatched junction bases numbered 9, after V lost 3 bases and J lost 0 bases. Germline CDR1 and CDR2: DFQATT and SNEGSKA (reference sequence). CDR3 loop: CSASPGLAITSTDTQYF. The CDR3 DNA reads as TGCAGTGCTAGCCCGGGACTAGCGATTACTAGCACAGATACGCAGTATTTT.

A few counts support this clonotype. The chain links TRBV11-2 to TRBJ1-2; maybe TRBD1 (5 bases). Germline V gene lookup returns CDR1 SGHAT and CDR2 FQNNGV. The CDR3 totals 13 residues. The V end lost 2 bases, the J end lost 8 bases, and 12 bases lay between the germline ends. The DNA for the CDR3 is TGTGCCAGCAGCTTACGGGGGGTCGACGGCTACACCTTC. This codes for CASSLRGVDGYTF. The whole variable domain, remainder taken from reference TRBV11-2 and TRBJ1-2, is EAGVAQSPRYKIIEKRQSVAFWCNPISGHATLYWYQQILGQGPKLLIQFQNNGVVDDSQLPKDRFSAERLKGVDSTLKIQPAKLEDSAVYLCASSLRGVDGYTFGSGTRLTVV.

This chain joins TRBV20-1 and TRBJ2-1; TRBD1 is a possible D gene (6 bases). V gave up 3 bases and J gave up 8 bases, with 14 bases separating them. Germline CDR1 is DFQATT and CDR2 is SNEGSKA (reference sequence). This CDR3 comprises 13 residues. The CDR3 here is CSARGASVHEQFF. CDR3 in DNA: TGCAGTGCTAGGGGGGCCAGTGTTCATGAGCAGTTCTTC.

This clonotype was counted a few times. The chain carries TRBV10-2 and TRBJ2-2; D call uncertain. The CDR3 totals 15 residues. Trimming cost V 3 bases and J 4 bases, with 12 bases left between them. The germline gives CDR1 WSHSY, CDR2 SAAADI. CDR3 sequence: CASSERGAGTGELFF. The DNA for the CDR3 is TGCGCCAGCAGTGAACGCGGCGCAGGCACCGGGGAGCTGTTTTTT.

This rearrangement joins TRBV6-2 or TRBV6-3 to TRBJ2-1; no clear D gene. CDR3 size: 14 residues. Trimming stripped 5 bases from V and 9 bases from J, with 17 bases between. The germline CDR1 and CDR2 sequences are MNHEY and SVGEGT. DNA for the CDR3: TGTGCCAGCAGTACGAAATCAGCGAATCGTGAGCAGTTCTTC. Its translation is CASSTKSANREQFF.